Here is one T cell receptor beta chain with its context. TCRdb processed the 5' RACE reads anew with MiXCR; each CDR3 protein has one entry. The sample lists some 790,000 distinct CDR3 sequences, 15% to 20% occurring once. The data belong to a study of identical twins. Losses at the gene ends were 10 bases for V and 0 bases for J; bases not matched to a gene: 3. Germline V CDR1 and CDR2: ENHRY, SYGVKD. The CDR3 sequence is 13 residues long. The data also belong to a second study, concerning T cells expressing NK-cell markers. In that study: Of eight sequenced donors, seven were HCMV-seropositive and one HCMV-seronegative.

The sample consisted of PBMCs. The clonotype comes from a woman between 18 and 29 years old in good health. J is TRBJ2-7 and V is TRBV10-3, with 10 bases matching TRBD2. In DNA, the CDR3 is TGTGCCACCGGACTAGCGGACTCCTACGAGCAGTACTTC. It codes for CATGLADSYEQYF.